This T cell receptor beta chain appears in the sequencing data of a study of T cells after somatic rescue of genetic block. The CDR3 spans 17 residues. The J segment lost 0 bases and the V segment lost 3 bases, leaving 2 bases of the junction unmatched. Germline V gene sequence: CDR1 SGHRS, CDR2 YFSETQ. The table came from immunoSEQ multiplex PCR; TCRdb's copy has only in-frame clones and leaves some out. The table records 70,000 to 95,000 clones, approximately 90% of them present only once. V is TRBV5-1 and J is TRBJ2-1; TRBD2 matches 14 bases. This clonotype originated in a woman between 18 and 29 years old. The source material was peripheral blood mononuclear cells (PBMCs). CDR3 nucleotides: TGCGCCAGCAGCTCTGGACTAGCGGGAGGCTCCTACAATGAGCAGTTCTTC. The encoded protein is CASSSGLAGGSYNEQFF.